These 10 T cell receptor beta chains came from one sample sequenced in a study of blood T cells in healthy people across ages. Through a sample-barcoded 5' primer and a J-beta primer mix, a second PCR was run for about 6 to 12 cycles. Via MiXCR, TCRdb re-called the 5' RACE reads, giving one row per CDR3 protein. There are about 1.8 million distinct CDR3 sequences in the sample; 49% occur only once, and less than 2.5% lies in the top ten. The sample comprised blood. The receptors shown here come from a woman in her thirties or forties in good health.

This clonotype was found a few times. This chain connects TRBV20-1 to TRBJ2-7, with TRBD1 matching over 8 bases. V shed 6 bases, J shed 0 bases, and the junction held 4 bases outside the gene matches. Germline V CDR1 and CDR2: DFQATT, SNEGSKA (reference sequence). The CDR3 is 13 residues long. The CDR3 DNA is TGCAGTGCATGGACAGGGTACTCCTACGAGCAGTACTTC. This translates into CSAWTGYSYEQYF.

In its sample, this clonotype was seen a few times. This chain uses TRBV6-5 with TRBJ2-7; the D gene is possibly TRBD1 (6 bases). The germline gives CDR1 MNHEY, CDR2 SVGAGI. The CDR3 is made up of 15 amino acids. Deletions cut 2 bases from V and 2 bases from J, with 13 bases between. CDR3 protein: CASSYGRGPAYEQYF. The DNA for the CDR3 is TGTGCCAGCAGTTACGGCAGGGGCCCTGCCTACGAGCAGTACTTC.

The chain joins TRBV29-1 to TRBJ1-1; D possibly corresponds to TRBD1 (5 bases). This CDR3 spans 16 amino acids. V was trimmed by 4 bases and J by 0 bases, leaving 18 bases between them. Germline assignment: CDR1 SQVTM and CDR2 ANQGSEA. The CDR3 region is CSVVETAWRMNTEAFF. The CDR3 DNA reads as TGCAGCGTTGTTGAGACAGCGTGGCGTATGAACACTGAAGCTTTCTTT.

The rearrangement links TRBV15 to TRBJ1-2, with TRBD1 as a possible D gene (5 bases). Trimming stripped 0 bases from V and 7 bases from J, with 9 bases between. The CDR3 sequence is 13 residues long. CDR1 is LNHNV and CDR2 is YYDKDF in the germline V gene (reference sequence). The CDR3 is CATSRDRVAGYTF. In nucleotides, the CDR3 is TGTGCCACCAGCAGAGACAGGGTTGCTGGCTACACCTTC.

This clonotype was seen a handful of times. This rearrangement joins TRBV28 to TRBJ2-5, with D perhaps matching TRBD2 (6 bases). Germline assignment: CDR1 MDHEN and CDR2 SYDVKM. There are 15 residues in the CDR3. Trimming removed 3 bases at V and 4 bases at J, with 15 bases between. CDR3 sequence (DNA): TGTGCCAGCAGTTTGGCTTTCGGAGGGAGAGAGACCCAGTACTTC. Translated: CASSLAFGGRETQYF.

This rearrangement joins TRBV7-9 to TRBJ2-3; a possible D gene is TRBD1 (5 bases). Germline loops: CDR1 SEHNR, CDR2 FQNEAQ (reference sequence). The V and J ends lost 2 bases and 0 bases respectively, with 9 bases between them. This CDR3 is 15 amino acids long. The CDR3 DNA is TGTGCCAGCAGCTTACCGACAGCCAGCACAGATACGCAGTATTTT. Translation: CASSLPTASTDTQYF. Looking up the rest from reference TRBV7-9 and TRBJ2-3 gives the full variable domain: DTGVSQNPRHKITKRGQNVTFRCDPISEHNRLYWYRQTLGQGPEFLTYFQNEAQLEKSRLLSDRFSAERPKGSFSTLEIQRTEQGDSAMYLCASSLPTASTDTQYFGPGTRLTVL.

The J gene is TRBJ2-4, the V gene TRBV10-3; the D gene is possibly TRBD1 (5 bases). With the DNA end fitting TRBJ2-7 better, the J assignment may be wrong. From germline, CDR1 is ENHRY and CDR2 SYGVKD. The CDR3 sequence is 14 residues long. CDR3 region: CAISESRVGYEQYF. In nucleotides, the CDR3 is TGTGCCATCAGTGAGTCCAGGGTAGGTTACGAGCAGTACTTC.

The V and J genes are TRBV28 and TRBJ2-5; tentatively, D is TRBD2 (5 bases). The germline CDR1 and CDR2 sequences are MDHEN and SYDVKM. The ends were cut back, 4 bases at V and 2 bases at J, with 17 bases in the middle. This CDR3 has 16 amino acids. CDR3 in amino acids: CASSSHTGILQETQYF. CDR3 sequence (DNA): TGTGCCAGCAGTTCCCATACCGGGATCTTACAAGAGACCCAGTACTTC.

This clonotype was seen only a few times. The genes are TRBV11-2 and TRBJ2-5; 7 bases align to TRBD2. Germline V lookup: CDR1 SGHAT, CDR2 FQNNGV. This CDR3 contains 17 residues. J gave up 0 bases and V 3 bases, and 10 bases lay outside the gene matches. CDR3 nucleotides: TGTGCCAGCAGCTTGGGAGGGTTGGGCGGCTACCAAGAGACCCAGTACTTC. It translates to CASSLGGLGGYQETQYF.

V is TRBV29-1 and J is TRBJ1-2, with D hard to call. Trimming pared 6 bases from V and 1 base from J, leaving 15 bases between. This CDR3 comprises 14 residues. Germline-derived CDR1 and CDR2 are SQVTM and ANQGSEA. This CDR3 reads CSVAPLLSNYGYTF. The CDR3 DNA follows: TGCAGCGTCGCACCTTTATTAAGTAACTATGGCTACACCTTC. Filled out from reference TRBV29-1 and TRBJ1-2, the complete variable domain reads SAVISQKPSRDICQRGTSLTIQCQVDSQVTMMFWYRQQPGQSLTLIATANQGSEATYESGFVIDKFPISRPNLTFSTLTVSNMSPEDSSIYLCSVAPLLSNYGYTFGSGTRLTVV.